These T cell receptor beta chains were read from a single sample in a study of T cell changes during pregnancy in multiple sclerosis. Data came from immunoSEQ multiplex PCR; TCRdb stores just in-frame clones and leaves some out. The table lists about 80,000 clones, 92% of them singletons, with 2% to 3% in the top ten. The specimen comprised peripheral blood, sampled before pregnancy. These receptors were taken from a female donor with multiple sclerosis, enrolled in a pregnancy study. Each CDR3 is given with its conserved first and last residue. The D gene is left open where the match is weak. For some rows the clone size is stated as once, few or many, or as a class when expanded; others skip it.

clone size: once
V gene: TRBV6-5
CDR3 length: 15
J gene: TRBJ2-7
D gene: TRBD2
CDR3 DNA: TGTGCCAGCAGTTCCCCAGGCGGGAGCGGGTACGAGCAGTACTTC
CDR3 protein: CASSSPGGSGYEQYF

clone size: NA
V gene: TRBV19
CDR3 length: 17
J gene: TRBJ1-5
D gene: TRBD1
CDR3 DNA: TGTGCCAGTAGTCCCGTCCGGGACAGGGGAGGCAATCAGCCCCAGCATTTT
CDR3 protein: CASSPVRDRGGNQPQHF

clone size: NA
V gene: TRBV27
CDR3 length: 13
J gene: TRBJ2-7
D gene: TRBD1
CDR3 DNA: TGTGCCAGCAGTTTTGACAGGGGGTACGAGCAGTACTTC
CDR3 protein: CASSFDRGYEQYF

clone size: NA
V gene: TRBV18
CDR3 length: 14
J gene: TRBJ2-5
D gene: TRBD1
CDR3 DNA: TGTGCCAGCTCACCAAGGGACAGACAAGAGACCCAGTACTTC
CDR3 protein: CASSPRDRQETQYF

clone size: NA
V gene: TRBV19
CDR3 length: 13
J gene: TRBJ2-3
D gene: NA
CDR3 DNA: TGTGCCAGTTCACGGGAGAGAACAGATACGCAGTATTTT
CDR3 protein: CASSRERTDTQYF

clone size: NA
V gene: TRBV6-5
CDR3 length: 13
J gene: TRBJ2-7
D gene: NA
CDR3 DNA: TGTGCCAGCAGTCGCAGTCACGCAGGGGAGCAGTACTTC
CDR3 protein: CASSRSHAGEQYF

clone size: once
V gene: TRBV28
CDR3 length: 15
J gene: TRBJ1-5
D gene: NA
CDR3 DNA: TGTGCCAGCAGTTTGACCGCCGGAGGCAATCAGCCCCAGCATTTT
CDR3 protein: CASSLTAGGNQPQHF

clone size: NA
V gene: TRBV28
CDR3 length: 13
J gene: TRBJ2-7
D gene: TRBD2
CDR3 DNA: TGTGCCAGCATACTAGCGGGAACCTACGAGCAGTACTTC
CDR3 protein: CASILAGTYEQYF

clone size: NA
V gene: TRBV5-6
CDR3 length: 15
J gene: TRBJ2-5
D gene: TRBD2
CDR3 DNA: TGTGCCAGCAGCCGGAGGCTAGCGGGATTGGAGACCCAGTACTTC
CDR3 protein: CASSRRLAGLETQYF

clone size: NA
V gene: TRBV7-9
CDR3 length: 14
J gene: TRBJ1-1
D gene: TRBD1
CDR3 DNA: TGTGCCAGCAGCTTCCAGGGGGCGCGCACTGAAGCTTTCTTT
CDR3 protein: CASSFQGARTEAFF

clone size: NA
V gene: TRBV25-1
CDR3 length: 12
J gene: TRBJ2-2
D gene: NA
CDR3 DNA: TGTGCCAGCACCTCGGGTCCCGGGGAGCTGTTTTTT
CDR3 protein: CASTSGPGELFF

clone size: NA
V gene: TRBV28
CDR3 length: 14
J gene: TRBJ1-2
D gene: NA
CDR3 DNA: TGTGCCAGCAGTCCACCATTTGGGCCCTATGGCTACACCTTC
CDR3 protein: CASSPPFGPYGYTF

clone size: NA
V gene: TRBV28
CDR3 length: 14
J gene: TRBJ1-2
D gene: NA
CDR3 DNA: TGTGCCAGCAGTGGCACAACGACTAACTATGGCTACACCTTC
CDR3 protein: CASSGTTTNYGYTF

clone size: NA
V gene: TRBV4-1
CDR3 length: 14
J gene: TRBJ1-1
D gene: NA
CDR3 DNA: TGCGCCAGCAGCCAGGGGCCGCTTTCTACTGAAGCTTTCTTT
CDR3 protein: CASSQGPLSTEAFF

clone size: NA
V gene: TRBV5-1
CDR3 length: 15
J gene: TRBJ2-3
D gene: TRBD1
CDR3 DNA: TGCGCCAGCAGCCTGCAGGGGGCGCTCGAAAATACGCAGTATTTT
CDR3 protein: CASSLQGALENTQYF

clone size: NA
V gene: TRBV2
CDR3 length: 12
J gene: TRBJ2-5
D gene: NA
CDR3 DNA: TGTGCCGGCACGGAGAGGCTCGGGGCCCAGTACTTC
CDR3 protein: CAGTERLGAQYF

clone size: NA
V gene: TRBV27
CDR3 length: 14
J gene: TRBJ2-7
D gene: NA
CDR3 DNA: TGTGCCAGCAGTACGAGCGGACTTTCGTACGAGCAGTACTTC
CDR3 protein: CASSTSGLSYEQYF

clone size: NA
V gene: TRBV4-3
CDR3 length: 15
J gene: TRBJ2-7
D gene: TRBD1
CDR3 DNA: TGCGCCAGCAGCCAACACCGGGACAGGGGCTACGAGCAGTACTTC
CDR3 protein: CASSQHRDRGYEQYF

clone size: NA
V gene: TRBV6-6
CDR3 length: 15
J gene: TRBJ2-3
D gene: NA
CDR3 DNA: TGTGCCAGCAGTATTCGAGGGGGATTCTCAGATACGCAGTATTTT
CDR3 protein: CASSIRGGFSDTQYF

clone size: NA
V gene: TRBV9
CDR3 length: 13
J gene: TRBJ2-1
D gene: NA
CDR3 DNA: TGTGCCAGCAGCGTAGGGGCAGGGCATGAGCAGTTCTTC
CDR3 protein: CASSVGAGHEQFF

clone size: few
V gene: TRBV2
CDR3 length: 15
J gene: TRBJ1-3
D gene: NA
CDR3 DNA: TGTGCCAGCAGTGAAGTCGGAGTACCTGGAAACACCATATATTTT
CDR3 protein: CASSEVGVPGNTIYF

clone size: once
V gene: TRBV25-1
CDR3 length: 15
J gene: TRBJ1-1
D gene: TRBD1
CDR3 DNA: TGTGCCAGCAGTGAATATCGACAGGGGGCCACTGAAGCTTTCTTT
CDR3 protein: CASSEYRQGATEAFF

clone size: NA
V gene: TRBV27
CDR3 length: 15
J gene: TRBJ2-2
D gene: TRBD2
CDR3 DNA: TGTGCCAGCAGGTTAGCGGGAGGGAACACCGGGGAGCTGTTTTTT
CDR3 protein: CASRLAGGNTGELFF

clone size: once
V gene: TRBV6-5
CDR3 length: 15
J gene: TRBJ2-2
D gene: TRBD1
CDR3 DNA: TGTGCCAGCAGCCACCTAGGGACAGGGGGCGGGGAGCTGTTTTTT
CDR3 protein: CASSHLGTGGGELFF

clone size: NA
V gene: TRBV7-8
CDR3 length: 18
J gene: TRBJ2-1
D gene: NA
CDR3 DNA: TGTGCCAGCAGCTTAGCAGGAGGGGGCAGATCGTCCTACAATGAGCAGTTCTTC
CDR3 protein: CASSLAGGGRSSYNEQFF

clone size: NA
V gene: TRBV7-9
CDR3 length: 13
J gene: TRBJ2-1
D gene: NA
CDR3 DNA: TGTGCCAGCAGCTCCCTATTTAACAATGAGCAGTTCTTC
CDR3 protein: CASSSLFNNEQFF

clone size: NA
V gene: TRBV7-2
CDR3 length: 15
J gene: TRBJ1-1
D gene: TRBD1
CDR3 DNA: TGTGCCAGCAGCTCTAACAGGGGTTCGAACACTGAAGCTTTCTTT
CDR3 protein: CASSSNRGSNTEAFF

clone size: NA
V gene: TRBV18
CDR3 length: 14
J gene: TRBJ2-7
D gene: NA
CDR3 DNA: TGTGCCAGCTCACAGAGGGGACTTCCGTACGAGCAGTACTTC
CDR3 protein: CASSQRGLPYEQYF

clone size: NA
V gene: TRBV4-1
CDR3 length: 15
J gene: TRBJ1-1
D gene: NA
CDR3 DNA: TGCGCCAGCAGCCAACCCGACACCCTCAACACTGAAGCTTTCTTT
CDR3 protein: CASSQPDTLNTEAFF

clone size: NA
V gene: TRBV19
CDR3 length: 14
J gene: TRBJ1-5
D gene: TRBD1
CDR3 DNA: TGTGCCAGTAGTAGAACAGGGGCGGGTCAGCCCCAGCATTTT
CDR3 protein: CASSRTGAGQPQHF

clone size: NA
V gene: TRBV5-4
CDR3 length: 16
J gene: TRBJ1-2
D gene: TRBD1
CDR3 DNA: TGTGCCAGCAGACTGGACAGGGGGCGTACAAACTATGGCTACACCTTC
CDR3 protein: CASRLDRGRTNYGYTF

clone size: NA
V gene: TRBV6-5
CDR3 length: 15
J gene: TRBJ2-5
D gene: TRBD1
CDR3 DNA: TGTGCCAGCAGTCCCGTCGACAGGGGCGGAGAGACCCAGTACTTC
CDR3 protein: CASSPVDRGGETQYF

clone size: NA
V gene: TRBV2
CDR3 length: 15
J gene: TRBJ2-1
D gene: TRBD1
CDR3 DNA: TGTGCCAGCAGGCCAGGGGGCGCGGGCTACAATGAGCAGTTCTTC
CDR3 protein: CASRPGGAGYNEQFF

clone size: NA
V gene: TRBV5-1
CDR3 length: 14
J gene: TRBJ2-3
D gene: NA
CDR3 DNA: TGCGCCAGCAGGTCCACGGGTGGCACAGATACGCAGTATTTT
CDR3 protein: CASRSTGGTDTQYF

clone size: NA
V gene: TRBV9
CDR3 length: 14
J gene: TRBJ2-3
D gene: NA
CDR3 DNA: TGTGCCAGCAGCGGGGCCCGCCGCACAGATACGCAGTATTTT
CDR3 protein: CASSGARRTDTQYF

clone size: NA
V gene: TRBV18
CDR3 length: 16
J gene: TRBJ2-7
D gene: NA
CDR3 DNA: TGTGCCAGCTCACCCCTCCCAACAGGTACTTCATACGAGCAGTACTTC
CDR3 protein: CASSPLPTGTSYEQYF

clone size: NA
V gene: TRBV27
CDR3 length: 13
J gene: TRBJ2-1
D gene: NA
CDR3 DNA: TGTGCCAGCAGTTTAGCTAGCTGGGATGAGCAGTTCTTC
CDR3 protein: CASSLASWDEQFF

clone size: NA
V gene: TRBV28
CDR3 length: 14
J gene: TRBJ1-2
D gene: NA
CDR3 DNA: TGTGCCAGCAGTCCCCTCGGGGCTGGGGGGATCTACACCTTC
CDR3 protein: CASSPLGAGGIYTF

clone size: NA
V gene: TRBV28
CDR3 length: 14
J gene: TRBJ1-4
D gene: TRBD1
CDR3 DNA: TGTGCCAGCAACCAAGGGGGCGGTGGTGAAAAACTGTTTTTT
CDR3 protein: CASNQGGGGEKLFF

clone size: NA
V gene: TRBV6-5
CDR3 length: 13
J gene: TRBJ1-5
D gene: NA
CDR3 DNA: TGTGCCAGCCGACGGGGAAGCAATCAGCCCCAGCATTTT
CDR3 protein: CASRRGSNQPQHF

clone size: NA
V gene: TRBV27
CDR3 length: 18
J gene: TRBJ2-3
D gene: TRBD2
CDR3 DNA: TGTGCCAGCAGACCTTCGTCCCCTAGCGGGAGGATCGCGCGTACGCAGTATTTT
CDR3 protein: CASRPSSPSGRIARTQYF

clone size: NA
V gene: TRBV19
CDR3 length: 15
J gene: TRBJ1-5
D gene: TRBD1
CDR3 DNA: TGTGCCAGTAGCAAAACAGGGGTGGGTGATCAGCCCCAGCATTTT
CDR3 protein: CASSKTGVGDQPQHF

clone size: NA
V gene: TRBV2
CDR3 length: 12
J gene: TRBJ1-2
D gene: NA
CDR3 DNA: TGTGCCAGCAGTTACGCGGGAGATGGCTACACCTTC
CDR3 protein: CASSYAGDGYTF

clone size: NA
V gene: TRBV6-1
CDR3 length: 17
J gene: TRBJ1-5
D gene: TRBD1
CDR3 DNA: TGTGCCAGCAGTGAATCGAGGGGGACAGGGGTAAATCAGCCCCAGCATTTT
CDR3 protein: CASSESRGTGVNQPQHF

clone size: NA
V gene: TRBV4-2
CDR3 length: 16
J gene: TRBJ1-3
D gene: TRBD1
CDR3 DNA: TGTGCCAGCAGCCCGGGACAGGCGAGCTCTGGAAACACCATATATTTT
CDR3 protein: CASSPGQASSGNTIYF

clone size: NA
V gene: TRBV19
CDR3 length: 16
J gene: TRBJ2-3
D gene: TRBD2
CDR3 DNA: TGTGCCAGTAGCCCAGCGGGAGGGAGAATCGGAGATACGCAGTATTTT
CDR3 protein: CASSPAGGRIGDTQYF

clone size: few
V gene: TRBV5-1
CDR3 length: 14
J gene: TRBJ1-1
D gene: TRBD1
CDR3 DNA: TGCGCCAGCAGCTTAAGACAGGGGAACACTGAAGCTTTCTTT
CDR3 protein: CASSLRQGNTEAFF